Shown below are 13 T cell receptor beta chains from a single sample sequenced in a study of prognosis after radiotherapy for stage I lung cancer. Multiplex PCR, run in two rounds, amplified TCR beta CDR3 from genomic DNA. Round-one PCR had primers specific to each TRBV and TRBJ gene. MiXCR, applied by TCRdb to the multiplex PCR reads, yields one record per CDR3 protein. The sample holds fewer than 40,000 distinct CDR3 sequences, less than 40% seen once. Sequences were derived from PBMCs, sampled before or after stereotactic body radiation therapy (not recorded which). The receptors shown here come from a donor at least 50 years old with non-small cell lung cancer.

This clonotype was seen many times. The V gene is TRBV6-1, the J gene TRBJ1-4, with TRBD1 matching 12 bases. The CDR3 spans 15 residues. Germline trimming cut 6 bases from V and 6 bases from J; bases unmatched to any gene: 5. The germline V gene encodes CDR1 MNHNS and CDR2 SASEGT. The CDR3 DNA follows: TGTGCCAGCAGAGGGACAGGGGGCTGGGATGAAAAACTGTTTTTT. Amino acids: CASRGTGGWDEKLFF.

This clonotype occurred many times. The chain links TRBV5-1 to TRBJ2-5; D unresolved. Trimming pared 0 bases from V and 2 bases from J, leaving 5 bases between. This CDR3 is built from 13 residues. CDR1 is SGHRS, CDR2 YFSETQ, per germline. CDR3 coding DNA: TGCGCCAGCAGCTTGGGTTTTCAAGAGACCCAGTACTTC. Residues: CASSLGFQETQYF.

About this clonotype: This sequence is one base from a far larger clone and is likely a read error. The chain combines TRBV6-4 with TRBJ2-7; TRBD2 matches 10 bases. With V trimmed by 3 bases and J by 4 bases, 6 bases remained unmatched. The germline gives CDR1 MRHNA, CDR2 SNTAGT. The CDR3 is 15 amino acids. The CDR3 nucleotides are TGTGCCAGCAGTGAAAAAGCGGGAGGGCGATACGAGCAGTACTTC. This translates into CASSEKAGGRYEQYF.

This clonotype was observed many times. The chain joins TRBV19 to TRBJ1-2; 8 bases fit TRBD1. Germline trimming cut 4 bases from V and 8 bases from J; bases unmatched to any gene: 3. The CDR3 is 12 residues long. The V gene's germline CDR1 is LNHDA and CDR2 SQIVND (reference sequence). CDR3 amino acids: CASSRTGIGYTF. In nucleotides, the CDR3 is TGTGCCAGTAGTAGGACAGGGATCGGCTACACCTTC.

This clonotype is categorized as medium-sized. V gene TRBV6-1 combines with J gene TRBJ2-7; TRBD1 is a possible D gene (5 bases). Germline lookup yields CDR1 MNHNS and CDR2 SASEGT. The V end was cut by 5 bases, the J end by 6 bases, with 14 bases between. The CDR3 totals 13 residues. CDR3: CASSYPTEREQYF. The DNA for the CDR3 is TGTGCCAGCAGTTACCCGACAGAGCGCGAGCAGTACTTC.

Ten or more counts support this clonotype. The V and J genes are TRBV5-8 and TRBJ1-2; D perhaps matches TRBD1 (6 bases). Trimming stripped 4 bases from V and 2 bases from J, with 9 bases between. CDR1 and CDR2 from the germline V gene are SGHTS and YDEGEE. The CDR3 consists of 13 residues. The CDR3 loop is CASSLDRNYGYTF. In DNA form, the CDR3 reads TGTGCCAGCAGCCTCGACAGGAACTATGGCTACACCTTC.

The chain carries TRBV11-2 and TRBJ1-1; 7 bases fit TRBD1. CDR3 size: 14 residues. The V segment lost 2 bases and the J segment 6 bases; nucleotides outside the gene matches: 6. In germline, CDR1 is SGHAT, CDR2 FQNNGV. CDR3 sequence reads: CASSLPGGIAEAFF. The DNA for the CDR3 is TGTGCCAGCAGCTTACCAGGGGGTATCGCTGAAGCTTTCTTT.

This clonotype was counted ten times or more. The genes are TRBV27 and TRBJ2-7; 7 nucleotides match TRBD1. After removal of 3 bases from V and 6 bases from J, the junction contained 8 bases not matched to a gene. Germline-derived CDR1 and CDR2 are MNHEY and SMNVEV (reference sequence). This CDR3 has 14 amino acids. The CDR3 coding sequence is TGTGCCAGCAGTTTGTACTCAGGGGGTACCGAGCAGTACTTC. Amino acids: CASSLYSGGTEQYF.

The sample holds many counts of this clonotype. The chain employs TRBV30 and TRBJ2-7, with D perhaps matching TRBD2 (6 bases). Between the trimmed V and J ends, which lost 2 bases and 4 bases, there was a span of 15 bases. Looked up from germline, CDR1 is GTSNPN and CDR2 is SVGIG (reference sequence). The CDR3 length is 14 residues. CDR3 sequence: CAWSRRGWGYEQYF. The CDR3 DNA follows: TGTGCCTGGAGTCGGAGGGGATGGGGATACGAGCAGTACTTC. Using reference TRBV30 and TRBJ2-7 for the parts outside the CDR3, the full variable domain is SQTIHQWPATLVQPVGSPLSLECTVEGTSNPNLYWYRQAAGRGLQLLFYSVGIGQISSEVPQNLSASRPQDRQFILSSKKLLLSDSGFYLCAWSRRGWGYEQYFGPGTRLTVT.

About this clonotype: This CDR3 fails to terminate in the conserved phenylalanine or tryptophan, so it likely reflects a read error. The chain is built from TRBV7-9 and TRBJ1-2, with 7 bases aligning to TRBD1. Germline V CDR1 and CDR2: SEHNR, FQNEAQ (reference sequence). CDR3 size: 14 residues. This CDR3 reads CASSSRQGDYGYTS. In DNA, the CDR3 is TGTGCCAGCAGCAGCCGACAGGGAGACTACGGCTACACCTCC.

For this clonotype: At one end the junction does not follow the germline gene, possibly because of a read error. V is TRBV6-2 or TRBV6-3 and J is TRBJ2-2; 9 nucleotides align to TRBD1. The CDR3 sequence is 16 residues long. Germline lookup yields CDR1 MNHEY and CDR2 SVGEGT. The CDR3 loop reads CASSSPGQGATGDLFF. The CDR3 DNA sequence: TGTGCCAGCAGTTCCCCGGGACAGGGCGCCACCGGGGATCTGTTTTTT.

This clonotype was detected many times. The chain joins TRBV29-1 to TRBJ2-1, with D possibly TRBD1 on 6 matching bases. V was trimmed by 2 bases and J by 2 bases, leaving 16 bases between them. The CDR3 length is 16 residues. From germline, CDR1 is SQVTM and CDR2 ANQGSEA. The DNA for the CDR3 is TGCAGCGTTGAACACATTGCAAGACAGGCCTACAATGAGCAGTTCTTC. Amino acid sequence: CSVEHIARQAYNEQFF.

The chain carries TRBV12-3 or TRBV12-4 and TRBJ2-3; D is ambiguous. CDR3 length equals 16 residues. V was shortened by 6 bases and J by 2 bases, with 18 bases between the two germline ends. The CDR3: CASSKYYGSITDTQYF. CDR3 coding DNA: TGTGCCAGCAGCAAGTACTACGGTAGTATCACAGATACGCAGTATTTT.